The rows below give T cell receptor beta chains drawn from one sample of a study of Graves' ophthalmopathy and Graves' hyperthyroidism. One entry per CDR3 protein, called by TCRdb with MiXCR from the multiplex PCR reads. The sample has about 500,000 distinct CDR3 sequences, approximately 15% seen once. The sample was blood. The source is a young woman with Graves' ophthalmopathy. Each CDR3 is given with its conserved first and last residue. A D gene is named only where the DNA matches it firmly. Where a row states a size, it is once, few, many or the class of an expanded clone; other rows omit it.

cdr3_length d_call clone_size j_call v_call cdr3_aa cdr3_nt
15 NA many TRBJ1-5 TRBV6-1 CASSEGVQRGQPQHF TGTGCCAGCAGTGAAGGGGTTCAGAGGGGGCAGCCCCAGCATTTT
14 NA many TRBJ2-7 TRBV6-2/TRBV6-3 CASKNLGGGYEQYF TGTGCCAGCAAAAACCTCGGGGGAGGCTACGAGCAGTACTTC
16 NA few TRBJ2-7 TRBV7-6 CASSPLTGTSLREQYF TGTGCCAGCAGCCCGCTCACCGGGACATCGCTCCGCGAGCAGTACTTC
14 TRBD1 NA TRBJ1-1 TRBV6-1 CASKQGELVTEAFF TGTGCCAGCAAGCAGGGGGAACTCGTGACTGAAGCTTTCTTT
14 TRBD1 many TRBJ1-1 TRBV6-5 CASSPGQGSTEAFF TGTGCCAGCAGTCCTGGACAGGGTAGCACTGAAGCTTTCTTT
15 TRBD1 many TRBJ1-1 TRBV19 CASSRQGLGGTEAFF TGTGCCAGTAGCCGACAGGGGTTGGGAGGCACTGAAGCTTTCTTT
15 NA many TRBJ1-5 TRBV11-3 CASSPRDENVEPQHF TGTGCCAGCAGCCCTCGGGACGAGAATGTTGAGCCCCAGCATTTT
15 NA NA TRBJ1-1 TRBV2 CASSRRSGEDTEAFF TGTGCCAGCAGTCGCAGGTCGGGTGAGGACACTGAAGCTTTCTTT
15 TRBD1 many TRBJ1-2 TRBV6-1 CASKDRGGANYGYTF TGTGCCAGCAAGGACAGGGGGGGAGCTAACTATGGCTACACCTTC
12 NA NA TRBJ2-5 TRBV9 CASSPQTETQYF TGTGCCAGCAGCCCCCAGACGGAGACCCAGTACTTC
13 TRBD2 NA TRBJ2-2 TRBV29-1 CSVEGLVPGEPFF TGCAGCGTTGAGGGACTAGTCCCCGGGGAGCCGTTTTTT
12 NA many TRBJ1-1 TRBV6-5 CASSYRDTEAFF TGTGCCAGCAGTTATCGGGACACTGAAGCTTTCTTT
16 TRBD2 NA TRBJ2-5 TRBV6-5 CASSLLSGGSQETQYF TGTGCCAGCAGTTTACTTAGCGGGGGAAGCCAAGAGACCCAGTACTTC
10 NA many TRBJ1-1 TRBV6-1 CASTFTEAFF TGTGCCAGCACATTCACTGAAGCTTTCTTT
16 NA many TRBJ1-1 TRBV4-1 CASSPSTWDSGAEAFF TGCGCCAGCAGCCCCAGTACGTGGGATAGTGGCGCTGAAGCTTTCTTT
13 NA many TRBJ2-5 TRBV3-1 CASMEGQQETQYF TGTGCCAGCATGGAGGGACAGCAAGAGACCCAGTACTTC
14 TRBD1 many TRBJ1-6 TRBV6-1 CASSERQGHSPLHF TGTGCCAGCAGTGAACGACAGGGACATTCACCCCTCCACTTT
14 NA many TRBJ1-2 TRBV9 CASSVEEGTYGYTF TGTGCCAGCAGCGTAGAGGAGGGCACCTATGGCTACACCTTC
12 NA many TRBJ2-7 TRBV6-5 CASSFETYEQYF TGTGCCAGCAGTTTCGAGACCTACGAGCAGTACTTC
14 TRBD2 many TRBJ2-7 TRBV9 CASSVSGTNYEQYF TGTGCCAGCAGCGTTTCCGGGACTAACTACGAGCAGTACTTC
16 TRBD1 many TRBJ1-1 TRBV30 CAWSVRDRVMNTEAFF TGTGCCTGGAGTGTCCGGGACAGGGTAATGAACACTGAAGCTTTCTTT
16 TRBD1 NA TRBJ2-7 TRBV11-1 CASSLEGDRGSYEQYF TGTGCCAGCAGCTTAGAGGGGGACAGGGGCTCCTACGAGCAGTACTTC
19 TRBD2 NA TRBJ2-2 TRBV20-1 CSAKQPSGGAVGGTGELFF TGCAGTGCGAAGCAGCCTAGCGGGGGGGCGGTCGGTGGGACCGGGGAGCTGTTTTTT
14 NA few TRBJ2-7 TRBV28 CASRISHAYYEQYF TGTGCCAGCAGGATAAGCCACGCTTACTACGAGCAGTACTTC
16 NA few TRBJ1-2 TRBV18 CASSPGFARANYGYTF TGTGCCAGCTCACCGGGCTTTGCAAGAGCTAACTATGGCTACACCTTC
16 NA NA TRBJ2-5 TRBV11-2 CASSLDFRPGQESQYF TGTGCCAGCAGCTTAGATTTCCGTCCAGGACAAGAGAGCCAATACTTC
12 NA NA TRBJ1-3 TRBV20-1 CSAPSPPNTIYF TGCAGTGCTCCCTCTCCCCCCAACACCATATATTTT
16 NA NA TRBJ2-2 TRBV12-3/TRBV12-4 CASSLTWQQNTGELFF TGTGCCAGCAGTTTAACGTGGCAGCAGAACACCGGGGAGCTGTTTTTT
16 NA NA TRBJ2-2 TRBV6-5 CASSYRRTENTGELFF TGTGCCAGCAGTTACCGGAGGACAGAGAACACCGGGGAGCTGTTTTTT
15 TRBD2 many TRBJ2-7 TRBV18 CASSRSGTTTYEQYF TGTGCCAGCTCACGATCCGGGACTACGACCTACGAGCAGTACTTC
15 TRBD1 many TRBJ1-6 TRBV2 CASSEGQGRLTPLHF TGTGCCAGCAGTGAGGGACAGGGGAGGCTAACACCCCTCCACTTT
14 TRBD2 many TRBJ2-7 TRBV7-3 CASSLMGAGSEQYF TGTGCCAGCAGCTTAATGGGAGCGGGATCCGAGCAGTACTTC